Below, one T cell receptor (beta chain) is given with its context. Its target antigen remains unknown. Nothing much larger sits one base from this clone, and base qualities are not available. The CDR3 numbers 14 residues from cysteine through phenylalanine. Here the CDR3 DNA is all that survives: 42 bases in frame from base 1. After removal of 6 bases from V and 6 bases from J, the junction retains 6 bases not matched to a gene. Sequences MDHEN (CDR1) and SYDVKM (CDR2) are obtained from the germline V gene. This specimen comes from a study of blood T cell repertoires in COVID-19 (dated by TCRdb to 2020 to 2022). Background for the entire study: The collaborator samples originated in the United States, Italy and Spain and spanned the acute and convalescent phases of COVID-19. The material from the prospective study consisted of cDNA or gDNA derived from T cells, B-cell-depleted T cells, or PBMCs. The dataset comprised deeply sampled blood TCRbeta repertoires from subjects exposed to, actively infected with, or recovered from COVID-19. The repertoires were released in a freely available public database intended as a resource for research on the immune response to SARS-CoV-2. The samples were drawn from the first 160 participants of the ongoing ImmuneRACE study and from more than 1,000 subjects provided by 6 global collaborators. A de-identified subject ID, COVID-19 status, age in years and sex were almost always included in the sample metadata. HLA class I and class II types, where available, came from metadata supplied by the sample provider rather than from assay-based typing.

Results and caveats for the whole study, not just this receptor: Clinical and demographic metadata were provided uncurated, with the amount varying by source and participant.

The immunoSEQ Assay, a bias-controlled multiplex PCR, was used to amplify TCRbeta CDR3 regions from genomic DNA. Turning to the authors' computational methods: Nucleated cell counts per sample were estimated from amplification of reference gene primers within the assay. Sequence reads were collapsed and filtered to measure the absolute abundance of every unique TCRbeta CDR3 rearrangement. For each sample, productive Simpson clonality was calculated as the square root of Simpson's diversity index over productive rearrangements. TCRdb mirrors the immuneACCESS table, restricted to in-frame sequences. Some clones are absent from its copies; in checked studies, under half trace to an unresolved V gene, and the reason for the others is unknown. V, J and clone size reflect that table, while D and trimming were determined from the DNA. This sample gives about 180,000 clones in total; roughly 81% of them show up just once. Clones ranked in the top ten supply over 9.5% of the sample.

One collaborating source in Seattle enrolled patients during active infection and followed them longitudinally through the course of disease. Collaborating institutions collected whole blood in K2EDTA tubes following their own protocols. For TCRbeta analysis, collaborator samples were shipped as frozen whole blood, as isolated PBMCs, or as DNA extracted from either sample type. The sequence links TRBV28 to TRBJ2-1; 9 nucleotides in the junction match TRBD1. The receptor was derived from a woman at least 80 years old with COVID-19, enrolled during active disease. Sequencing used peripheral blood. The CDR3 has the sequence CASSRQGVPNEQFF. The nucleotide sequence is TGTGCCAGCAGCCGACAGGGGGTCCCCAATGAGCAGTTCTTC.